This TCR beta chain was identified in a study of lymphopenia after photon versus proton radiotherapy. The CDR3 loop spans 18 amino acids. With 5 bases clipped from V and 0 bases from J, the junction kept 5 bases outside the gene matches. The germline CDR1 and CDR2 sequences are SEHNR and FQNEAQ (reference sequence). Concerning this clone itself: Its target is not known.

General observations from the study: A bigger post-nadir fall in TCR diversity correlated inversely with survival time in deceased patients.

Using immunoSEQ multiplex PCR, the repertoire was profiled, and TCRdb retains in-frame clones only, with some absent. The data contain 30,000 to 45,000 clones, 80% to 95% of them singletons. This TCR derives from a man between 60 and 70 years old with cholangiocarcinoma. This specimen consisted of peripheral blood, obtained from a patient treated with photon-based radiotherapy. The rearrangement uses TRBV7-9 and TRBJ2-1; 15 bases are a match to TRBD2. For the CDR3, the DNA is TGTGCCAGCAGCGGGACTAGCGGGGGGCCGAGCTCCTACAATGAGCAGTTCTTC. This sequence encodes CASSGTSGGPSSYNEQFF.